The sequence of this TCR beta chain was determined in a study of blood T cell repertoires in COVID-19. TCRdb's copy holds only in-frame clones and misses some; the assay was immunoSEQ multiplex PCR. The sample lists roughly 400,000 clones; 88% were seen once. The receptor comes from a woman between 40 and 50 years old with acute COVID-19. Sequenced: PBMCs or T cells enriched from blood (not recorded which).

In nucleotides, the CDR3 is TGCAGCGTTTCTCTCCAGGGCGCAACAGATACGCAGTATTTT. Its translation is CSVSLQGATDTQYF. This rearrangement joins TRBV29-1 to TRBJ2-3; possible D gene TRBD1, 5 bases. The germline V gene has CDR1 SQVTM and CDR2 ANQGSEA. The V gene lost 5 bases and the J gene lost 3 bases, with 15 bases spanning the gap. This CDR3 is 14 amino acids long.